The rows below give T cell receptor beta chains drawn from one sample of a study of blood T cell repertoires in COVID-19. The protocol was immunoSEQ multiplex PCR, while the TCRdb copy is restricted to in-frame clones and leaves out a portion. The sample has some 100,000 clones, over 75% seen once. Sequenced sample: peripheral blood. The receptors shown here come from a woman in her sixties or seventies with acute or convalescent COVID-19. Each CDR3 is given with its conserved first and last residue. The D gene is left open where the match is weak. Expanded clones are given a class, and other clones once, few, many or no size at all.

D,size,J,V,DNA,CDR3
NA,NA,TRBJ2-1,TRBV19,TGTGCCAGTAGTATCCTGGGGGGCCGGGGGGCGAATGAGCAGTTCTTC,CASSILGGRGANEQFF
TRBD2,once,TRBJ2-7,TRBV11-2,TGTGCCAGCAGCTTAGTTACTAGCGGGAGGGCCGGCTCCTACGAGCAGTACTTC,CASSLVTSGRAGSYEQYF
NA,NA,TRBJ1-1,TRBV7-9,TGTGCCAGCAGCTTGATATACGGAGCTGAAGCTTTCTTT,CASSLIYGAEAFF
TRBD1,NA,TRBJ2-1,TRBV19,TGTGCCAGTAGTATACAAGGACAGGGGGGCAATGAGCAGTTCTTC,CASSIQGQGGNEQFF
NA,NA,TRBJ1-5,TRBV6-5,TGTGCCAGCAGGATCGGACAGCCACCTAATCAGCCCCAGCATTTT,CASRIGQPPNQPQHF
NA,NA,TRBJ2-5,TRBV19,TGTGCCAGTAGCTCCGGCGGGGTACCCCAAGAGACCCAGTACTTC,CASSSGGVPQETQYF
NA,once,TRBJ1-2,TRBV28,TGTGCCAGCAGTCCTCCTCTGGGAGGGAGTATCGGCTACACCTTC,CASSPPLGGSIGYTF
NA,NA,TRBJ1-3,TRBV15,TGTGCCACCAGCAGAGATATGACAGCTGGAAACACCATATATTTT,CATSRDMTAGNTIYF
NA,NA,TRBJ2-2,TRBV11-2,TGTGCCAGCAGCTTTAGGTCGGTGCAGGGAACCGGGGAGCTGTTTTTT,CASSFRSVQGTGELFF
NA,NA,TRBJ2-3,TRBV3-1/TRBV3-2,TGTGCCAGCAGCCAAGGTGTCGGATTGGGGAGAGATACGCAGTATTTT,CASSQGVGLGRDTQYF
NA,NA,TRBJ2-2,TRBV6-5,TGTGCCACCCGGAGTGGGGAGCTGTTTTTT,CATRSGELFF
NA,few,TRBJ2-7,TRBV5-4,TGTGCCAGCAGCCCAACGGGACTTTTCTACGAGCAGTACTTC,CASSPTGLFYEQYF
TRBD1,NA,TRBJ1-2,TRBV19,TGTGCCAGTAGACGCCCCGGACAGGGGAACTATGGCTACACCTTC,CASRRPGQGNYGYTF
NA,NA,TRBJ1-2,TRBV3-1/TRBV3-2,TGTGCCAGCAGCCCAAGTAAAAACTCCTATGGCTACACCTTC,CASSPSKNSYGYTF
NA,NA,TRBJ1-5,TRBV28,TGTGCCAGCAGCCTGGGACATAGTGGCCAGCCCCAGCATTTT,CASSLGHSGQPQHF
TRBD1,NA,TRBJ2-6,TRBV20-1,TGCAGTGCTAGTAAGTCGGCAGGGGGATCTGGGGCCAACGTCCTGACTTTC,CSASKSAGGSGANVLTF
NA,NA,TRBJ1-5,TRBV19,TGTGCCAGTAGTGCGAACGGACAGCCAATACGCAATCAGCCCCAGCATTTT,CASSANGQPIRNQPQHF
NA,NA,TRBJ2-5,TRBV4-1,TGCGCCAGCAGCCAAGGGGCGGGAAAAGAGACCCAGTACTTC,CASSQGAGKETQYF
TRBD2,NA,TRBJ2-7,TRBV15,TGTGCCACCAGCAGAGTCGGACTAGCGGACTACGAGCAGTACTTC,CATSRVGLADYEQYF
NA,NA,TRBJ1-1,TRBV27,TGTGCCAGCAGTCTTCGGGGGGGATGGAACACTGAAGCTTTCTTT,CASSLRGGWNTEAFF
NA,NA,TRBJ1-4,TRBV28,TGTGCCAGCAGTCTTGAAGGGGCTCGCGAGAAACTGTTTTTT,CASSLEGAREKLFF
TRBD2,NA,TRBJ2-1,TRBV11-3,TGTGCCAGCAGCCCCCCAAGCGGGAGTCGGAATGAGCAGTTCTTC,CASSPPSGSRNEQFF
NA,NA,TRBJ1-6,TRBV12-2,TGTGCAAGTCACCCGATGGGACAGGACACTGGTAACCTCCACTTT,CASHPMGQDTGNLHF
TRBD1,few,TRBJ1-4,TRBV5-8,TGTGCCAGCAGCCTCGGACAGGGGAATGAAAAACTGTTTTTT,CASSLGQGNEKLFF
TRBD2,NA,TRBJ2-1,TRBV2,TGTGCCAGCAAGCCTAGCGGCTACAATGAGCAGTTCTTC,CASKPSGYNEQFF
TRBD1,NA,TRBJ1-2,TRBV6-5,TGTGCCAGCAGTTCCCAGGACAGGCCTAACTATGGCTACACCTTC,CASSSQDRPNYGYTF
TRBD2,NA,TRBJ2-3,TRBV15,TGTGCCACCAGCATTAGCGGGAGCGAAACAGATACGCAGTATTTT,CATSISGSETDTQYF
TRBD2,NA,TRBJ2-7,TRBV5-1,TGCGCCAGCAGCGCTGGGGGACTAGGGTCCTACGAGCAGTACTTC,CASSAGGLGSYEQYF
TRBD2,NA,TRBJ2-7,TRBV7-2,TGTGCCAGCAGCTTGGGCCACCTAGCGGGAAACTACGAGCAGTACTTC,CASSLGHLAGNYEQYF
TRBD2,NA,TRBJ2-1,TRBV5-4,TGTGCCAGCAGCCTGGGACTACTTAATGGCCGAGAGCAGTTCTTC,CASSLGLLNGREQFF
NA,NA,TRBJ1-1,TRBV6-6,TGTGCCTCCGCAGAGGGTTTGAACACTGAAGCTTTCTTT,CASAEGLNTEAFF
TRBD1,NA,TRBJ1-6,TRBV10-3,TGTGCCATCAGTGCAGGGGGCTCCTATAATTCACCCCTCCACTTT,CAISAGGSYNSPLHF
NA,NA,TRBJ1-4,TRBV19,TGTGCCAGTAGTCCCGTCTGGGAGGAAAAACTGTTTTTT,CASSPVWEEKLFF
NA,NA,TRBJ1-4,TRBV7-9,TGTGCCAGCAGCGAAACCGGGACAAACGAAAAACTGTTTTTT,CASSETGTNEKLFF
TRBD2,NA,TRBJ2-1,TRBV9,TGTGCCAGCAGCGTAGCCCCCGGACTAGCGGGAGGTGAGCAGTTCTTC,CASSVAPGLAGGEQFF
TRBD1,NA,TRBJ1-3,TRBV4-2,TGTGCCAGCAGCCAAGATAGGGGACAGGGAGTGAGGTCTGGAAACACCATATATTTT,CASSQDRGQGVRSGNTIYF
TRBD2,NA,TRBJ2-1,TRBV14,TGTGCCAGCAGCCAAGATCCCGCTAGCGGGTTAACCTACAATGAGCAGTTCTTC,CASSQDPASGLTYNEQFF
NA,NA,TRBJ1-1,TRBV19,TGTGCCAGTAGCCCGACAGTGAACACTGAAGCTTTCTTT,CASSPTVNTEAFF
NA,few,TRBJ1-1,TRBV9,TGTGCCAGCAGCCCAGATGAGGGATCCACTGAAGCTTTCTTT,CASSPDEGSTEAFF
TRBD2,NA,TRBJ2-5,TRBV9,TGTGCCAGCAGCACCGCTAGCGGGAGTACAGAGACCCAGTACTTC,CASSTASGSTETQYF
TRBD1,NA,TRBJ1-2,TRBV19,TGTGCCAGTAGTGAGTCCGGGACAGGGAACTATGGCTACACCTTC,CASSESGTGNYGYTF
NA,NA,TRBJ2-2,TRBV7-2,TGTGCCAGCAGCTTTAGGGGGAACACCGGGGAGCTGTTTTTT,CASSFRGNTGELFF
TRBD1,once,TRBJ1-4,TRBV9,TGTGCCAGCAGCGTAGAGACAGGGCCAGAGGAAAAACTGTTTTTT,CASSVETGPEEKLFF
NA,NA,TRBJ2-3,TRBV7-9,TGTGCCAGCAGCTTATATACGGGATCAAGCACAGATACGCAGTATTTT,CASSLYTGSSTDTQYF
TRBD2,few,TRBJ2-1,TRBV28,TGTGCCAGCCGACTAGCGGGATTCTACAATGAGCAGTTCTTC,CASRLAGFYNEQFF
TRBD2,NA,TRBJ2-3,TRBV2,TGTGCCAGCAGGAACAACCTGGGACTAGCGGGGGTAGGAGATACGCAGTATTTT,CASRNNLGLAGVGDTQYF
TRBD1,NA,TRBJ1-2,TRBV30,TGTGCCTTAGACAGGGCCTATGGCTACACCTTC,CALDRAYGYTF
NA,NA,TRBJ1-6,TRBV7-9,TGTGCCAGCAGCTTAGCCGGGGGGAGAGGCAATAATTCACCCCTCCACTTT,CASSLAGGRGNNSPLHF
NA,NA,TRBJ1-1,TRBV5-1,TGCGCCAGCAGCGTACAGGGCCCTCCGAACACTGAAGCTTTCTTT,CASSVQGPPNTEAFF
TRBD2,NA,TRBJ2-1,TRBV5-1,TGCGCCAGCAGCTTGGAAGCGGGATCCTACAATGAGCAGTTCTTC,CASSLEAGSYNEQFF
TRBD1,NA,TRBJ2-5,TRBV28,TGTGCCAGCAGCCATACGATCGGGACAGGGGCTCTGGAGACCCAGTACTTC,CASSHTIGTGALETQYF
NA,NA,TRBJ1-2,TRBV2,TGTGCCAGCAGTGCCAGGACAGCTGCAGATGGCTACACCTTC,CASSARTAADGYTF
NA,once,TRBJ1-2,TRBV15,TGTGCCACCAGCAGAGAAACAGGGTATAACTATGGCTACACCTTC,CATSRETGYNYGYTF
TRBD2,NA,TRBJ2-3,TRBV10-3,TGTGCCATCAGTGGGACTAGCGGGATGCCAGATACGCAGTATTTT,CAISGTSGMPDTQYF
TRBD2,NA,TRBJ2-3,TRBV11-1,TGTGCCAGCAGCTTAGCGCTAGCGGGAGGAGATACGCAGTATTTT,CASSLALAGGDTQYF
TRBD2,NA,TRBJ2-1,TRBV11-2,TGTGCCAGCAGCTTAGACCTTACTCAGCGGGAGATCTACTACAATGAGCAGTTCTTC,CASSLDLTQREIYYNEQFF
TRBD1,NA,TRBJ1-5,TRBV19,TGTGCCAGTAGTATGGACAGGGAAAGGCGACAGCCCCAGCATTTT,CASSMDRERRQPQHF
NA,NA,TRBJ2-1,TRBV3-1/TRBV3-2,TGTGCCAGCAGGTCACTCGATGAGCAGTTCTTC,CASRSLDEQFF
NA,NA,TRBJ2-1,TRBV10-1,TGCGCCAGCAGTGATGGTCTAGCGTATGAGCAGTTCTTC,CASSDGLAYEQFF
TRBD1,few,TRBJ1-5,TRBV10-3,TGTGCCATCAGTAGACAGGGCCTCAATCAGCCCCAGCATTTT,CAISRQGLNQPQHF